This paragraph reports one T cell receptor (beta chain). Its specific antigen is unknown. Nothing much larger sits one base from this clone, and base qualities are not available. The sample holds other DNA sequences that translate to the same CDR3. This record belongs to a study of shared clonotypes between healthy human individuals (dated by TCRdb to 2018 to 2021). Regarding the research as a whole: The cohort comprised a couple of women and a few men aged 18 to 49 years. Each donor's leukapheresis produced roughly between roughly 0.94 and 9.5 billion PBMCs. Different laboratories and diverse techniques were used to prepare libraries and sequence TCR repertoires, to increase sequencing depth and limit assay-specific biases. To estimate repertoire size and how much clonotypes are shared between individuals, the study performed deep sequencing of blood TCR repertoires from five healthy adults. For each donor, CD4 naive and CD4 memory were each run on three plates, CD8 naive on two plates, and CD8 memory on one plate. General conclusions and limits of the study: Because the study included only a small number of donors, the genetic and exposure-history diversity represented was limited. Sampling was restricted to blood, and TCR repertoires in tissue are likely to differ from TCR repertoires in blood. Larger estimated clonotype richness was generally found for naive subsets than for memory subsets. When several donors were compared, the shared fraction of clonotypes was about 5% for naive CD4, more than 3% for naive CD8, 2% to 2.5% for memory CD4, and 0.4% for memory CD8. Even with the large sequencing depth, rarefaction of the sorted-subset datasets indicated that sequencing was incomplete. Pairwise subsampling indicated that sequencing depth was expected to affect the degree of clonotype sharing among donors. Compared with non-shared clonotypes, the clonotypes found in all four sorted-subset donors had higher generation probabilities.

CD8 naive samples consisted of CD45RO-negative cells that were positively selected for CCR7, yielding a CD45RA+CCR7+ population without TemRA cells. The donors were healthy, HIV-negative adults with no recently reported acute infections or vaccinations. All donors were Caucasian adults living in Nashville, Tennessee, USA. After blood collection by leukapheresis, PBMCs were isolated using Ficoll-Histopaque density gradient centrifugation and then cryopreserved in the vapor phase of liquid nitrogen. Purity and quantity of every magnetically sorted T cell population were checked by analytical flow cytometry. Each sorted fraction had its genomic DNA isolated and then quantified by UV absorbance on a Nanodrop 2000c. V is cut by 5 bases and J by 0 bases, and the space between the germline ends is 7 bases. The CDR3 has 13 amino acids, counting the end cysteine and phenylalanine. The kept DNA is CDR3 alone, 39 bases in frame from the first base. The germline V gene (reference sequence) provides CDR1 LNHDA and CDR2 SQIVND.

TCR CDR3 regions were amplified from genomic DNA by multiplex PCR using the deep immunoSEQ assay. Extracted genomic DNA from each cell subset was distributed evenly across all wells of several immunoSEQ 96-well plates, and each plate was treated as a replicate. For sorted subsets, each replicate PCR was loaded with about 0.2 ug genomic DNA, equivalent to 30,000 or so T cell genomes. The purified libraries were quantified using a Qubit 3.0 fluorometer, sized with a Bioanalyzer 2100, and then quantified again using the KAPA Library Quantification kit. Every immunoSEQ 96-well plate was sequenced on a dedicated single-read 150-cycle Illumina NextSeq 550 flow cell. The source study handled its data this way. Because only junctional sequences without quality scores were contained in the immunoSEQ output, filtering matching that applied to full-length reads could not be performed. Sequences were annotated with PyIR, a Python wrapper for IgBLAST v1.9, using IMGT germline references to assign V/J genes and CDR3. Reads were removed for weak V/J assignments (E-value above 1e-6), missing CDR3, stop codons, out-of-frame junctions, or ambiguous translated residues. V3J clonotypes were defined as sequences sharing an identical inferred V gene, J gene, and CDR3 amino acid sequence. To compute the percentage overlap between repertoires, the number of shared unique clonotypes was divided by the size of the smaller repertoire. RTK rarefaction, the Chao1 estimator, and Recon v2.1 estimates of unobserved clonotypes were used to assess repertoire richness. OLGA was used to compute generation probabilities for all TCRbeta clonotypes that the gDNA method yielded from several donors. TCRdb stores this immuneACCESS table with in-frame sequences only. Part of the clones is absent; in the studies checked, under half of the shortfall reflects unresolved V genes, and no reason is known for the rest. V and J calls and clone size are as listed in that table; D and trimming were resolved from the DNA. The sample table shows millions of clones, and approximately 94% are seen once. 0.85% to 1.3% of the sample is taken by the ten largest.

The chain was built from TRBV19 and TRBJ1-1; the D segment cannot be called with confidence. The sequenced sample was naive CD8+ T cells sorted from blood. The sample's cell subset or site label, decoded: CD45RA+CCR7+. This sequence was found in a man between 18 and 29 years old in good health. In nucleotide form, the sequence is TGTGCCAGTAGTTTGGGCCTGAACACTGAAGCTTTCTTT. It encodes CASSLGLNTEAFF.